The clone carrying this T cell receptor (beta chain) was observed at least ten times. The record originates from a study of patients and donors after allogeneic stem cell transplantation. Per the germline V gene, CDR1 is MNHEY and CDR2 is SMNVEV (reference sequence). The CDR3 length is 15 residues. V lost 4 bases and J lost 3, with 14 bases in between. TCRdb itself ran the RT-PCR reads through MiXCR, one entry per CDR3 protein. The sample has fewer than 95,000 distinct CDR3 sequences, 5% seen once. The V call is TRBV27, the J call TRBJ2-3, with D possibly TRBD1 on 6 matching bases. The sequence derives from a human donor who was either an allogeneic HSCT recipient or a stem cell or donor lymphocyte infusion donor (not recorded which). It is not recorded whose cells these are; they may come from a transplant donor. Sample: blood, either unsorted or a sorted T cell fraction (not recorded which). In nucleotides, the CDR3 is TGTGCCAGCAGTTCGAGTTACAGGGAGACAGATACGCAGTATTTT. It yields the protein CASSSSYRETDTQYF.